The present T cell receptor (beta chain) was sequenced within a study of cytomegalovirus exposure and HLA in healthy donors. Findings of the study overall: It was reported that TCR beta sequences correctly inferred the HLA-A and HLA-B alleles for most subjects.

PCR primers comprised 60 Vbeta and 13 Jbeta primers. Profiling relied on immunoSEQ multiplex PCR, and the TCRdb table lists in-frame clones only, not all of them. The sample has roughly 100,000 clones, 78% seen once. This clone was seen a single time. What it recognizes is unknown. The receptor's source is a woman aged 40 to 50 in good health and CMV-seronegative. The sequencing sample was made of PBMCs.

This chain's CDR3 is CASSIAGTYEQYF. The CDR3 DNA sequence: TGTGCCAGTAGTATAGCCGGGACCTACGAGCAGTACTTC. The chain couples TRBV19 to TRBJ2-7; D possibly corresponds to TRBD2 (5 bases). V was pared by 1 base and J by 2 bases, with 6 bases between. Germline V gene sequence: CDR1 LNHDA, CDR2 SQIVND (reference sequence). The CDR3 contains 13 residues.